Below are 18 T cell receptor beta chains sequenced from a single sample in a study of T cell changes during pregnancy in multiple sclerosis. Some clones are missing from TCRdb's copy, which holds only in-frame ones; the method was immunoSEQ multiplex PCR. The data show 30,000 to 40,000 clones, roughly 91% seen once. Sequencing was performed on CD8+ T cells from peripheral blood mononuclear cells, taken in the third trimester of pregnancy. Every receptor here comes from a female donor with multiple sclerosis, enrolled in a pregnancy study.

The rearrangement uses TRBV18 and TRBJ2-5; 8 positions agree with TRBD2. CDR1 is KGHSH and CDR2 is LQKENI in the germline V gene. Trimming at V came to 0 bases and at J to 2 bases, leaving 8 bases not matched to a gene. This CDR3 is 17 amino acids long. CDR3 in DNA: TGTGCCAGCTCACCACCGACGCTAGCGGGCCTACAAGAGACCCAGTACTTC. This sequence encodes CASSPPTLAGLQETQYF. Together with reference TRBV18 and TRBJ2-5, the CDR3 gives the full variable domain: NAGVMQNPRHLVRRRGQEARLRCSPMKGHSHVYWYRQLPEEGLKFMVYLQKENIIDESGMPKERFSAEFPKEGPSILRIQQVVRGDSAAYFCASSPPTLAGLQETQYFGPGTRLLVL.

The chain carries TRBV15 and TRBJ2-7; 7 bases are a match to TRBD1. Germline loops: CDR1 LNHNV, CDR2 YYDKDF (reference sequence). Trimming at V came to 3 bases and at J to 4 bases, leaving 6 bases not matched to a gene. The CDR3 is made up of 14 amino acids. The CDR3, as DNA: TGTGCCACCAGCAGCCTCGAACAGGGGTACGAGCAGTACTTC. Encoded protein: CATSSLEQGYEQYF.

This clone was counted once. The chain carries TRBV28 and TRBJ2-3, with D possibly being TRBD1 (6 bases). This CDR3 has 16 residues. Germline V gene sequence: CDR1 MDHEN, CDR2 SYDVKM. V was clipped by 6 bases and J by 2 bases, with 18 bases between them. In DNA, the CDR3 is TGTGCCAGCAGGTCCTCCACAGGGACACACACAGATACGCAGTATTTT. Protein product: CASRSSTGTHTDTQYF.

The chain couples TRBV7-9 to TRBJ2-7; TRBD1 aligns across 7 bases. The CDR3 covers 16 residues. The ends lost 2 bases at V and 0 bases at J; junction bases unmatched: 7. CDR1 is SEHNR, CDR2 FQNEAQ, per germline (reference sequence). CDR3 nucleotide sequence: TGTGCCAGCAGCTTATTGGGCAGGGGGAGCTCCTACGAGCAGTACTTC. Translated, it gives CASSLLGRGSSYEQYF.

There are a few counts of this clone. V usage is TRBV4-1 and J usage is TRBJ2-7; TRBD1 aligns across 12 bases. The CDR3 runs 15 residues. Germline CDR1 MGHRA, CDR2 YSYEKL. The V segment lost 3 bases and the J segment 5 bases; nucleotides outside the gene matches: 5. As DNA, the CDR3 is TGCGCCAGCAGCCAGAGGGACAGGGGGCTTGACGAGCAGTACTTC. Its translation: CASSQRDRGLDEQYF.

This clone is a singleton in its sample. This rearrangement joins TRBV6-6 to TRBJ2-7; a possible D gene is TRBD1 (6 bases). The CDR3 loop spans 16 amino acids. V shed 5 bases and J shed 3 bases, with 20 bases lying between them. Germline V lookup: CDR1 MNHNY, CDR2 SVGAGI (reference sequence). CDR3 sequence: CASSTDRLPSYYEQYF. CDR3 nucleotides: TGTGCCAGCAGTACGGACAGACTCCCCTCATACTACGAGCAGTACTTC.

This rearrangement joins TRBV9 to TRBJ1-1, with D tentatively TRBD1 (5 bases). The CDR3 extends over 12 amino acids. Looked up from germline, CDR1 is SGDLS and CDR2 is YYNGEE. V was clipped by 2 bases and J by 4 bases, with 6 bases between them. The DNA for the CDR3 is TGTGCCAGCAGCGTGGGGGGCACTGAAGCTTTCTTT. The encoded protein is CASSVGGTEAFF.

The genes are TRBV15 and TRBJ1-1; D is ambiguous. V was trimmed by 0 bases and J by 6 bases, leaving 17 bases between them. This CDR3 contains 16 residues. Germline CDR1 reads LNHNV; CDR2 reads YYDKDF (reference sequence). The CDR3 reads CATSRDLPNGRAEAFF. CDR3 coding DNA: TGTGCCACCAGCAGAGATCTCCCCAACGGGCGGGCTGAAGCTTTCTTT.

The V gene is TRBV19, the J gene TRBJ2-5; 10 bases are a match to TRBD1. The CDR3 runs 16 residues. V gave up 8 bases and J gave up 5 bases; unmatched junction bases: 14. Germline CDR1 reads LNHDA; CDR2 reads SQIVND (reference sequence). This chain's CDR3 is CASGRGRDRGVETQYF. The CDR3 region has the DNA TGTGCCAGTGGGCGGGGAAGGGACAGGGGCGTCGAGACCCAGTACTTC.

V and J are TRBV10-1 and TRBJ2-7, with 10 bases matching TRBD1. Germline CDR1 is WNHNN and CDR2 is SYGVQD (reference sequence). The CDR3 loop spans 14 amino acids. The ends lost 2 bases at V and 5 bases at J; junction bases unmatched: 3. CDR3 loop: CASSEGGTGDEQYF. CDR3 DNA sequence: TGCGCCAGCAGTGAGGGGGGGACAGGGGACGAGCAGTACTTC.

The CDR3 DNA sequence: TGCGCCAGCAGACTGACAGGGGCCGCTGAAGCTTTCTTT. Translation: CASRLTGAAEAFF. This chain uses TRBV4-1 with TRBJ1-1; 8 bases are shared with TRBD1. Germline V gene data show CDR1 as MGHRA and CDR2 as YSYEKL. This CDR3 has 13 amino acids. The V and J ends lost 6 bases and 6 bases, in that order; junction bases with no gene match: 6.

This chain connects TRBV19 to TRBJ1-2, with unresolved D. The CDR3 has 15 residues. V was shortened by 2 bases and J by 6 bases, with 16 bases between the two germline ends. In germline, CDR1 is LNHDA, CDR2 SQIVND (reference sequence). Here the CDR3 DNA reads TGTGCCAGTAGTATATTTTTTACGAGGTTCGATGGCTACACCTTC. It encodes CASSIFFTRFDGYTF.

The chain recombines TRBV13 with TRBJ1-2; D uncertain. The germline gives CDR1 PRHDT, CDR2 FYEKMQ (reference sequence). This CDR3 spans 18 amino acids. V shed 2 bases and J shed 4 bases, with 23 bases lying between them. The CDR3: CASSLKRSEVRSGYGYTF. Here the CDR3 DNA reads TGTGCCAGCAGCTTAAAGAGGTCAGAAGTCCGTAGTGGCTATGGCTACACCTTC.

The rearrangement links TRBV28 to TRBJ2-3; 7 positions agree with TRBD1. V lost 5 bases to trimming and J lost 2 bases; unmatched junction nucleotides: 16. Germline CDR1 reads MDHEN; CDR2 reads SYDVKM. The CDR3 is made up of 18 amino acids. The CDR3 DNA follows: TGTGCCAGCAGTACGCCAACACAGGGGCATCCCCTCACAGATACGCAGTATTTT. It encodes CASSTPTQGHPLTDTQYF.

The rearrangement joins TRBV27 to TRBJ2-2; TRBD2 matches 7 bases. The CDR3 consists of 14 residues. Germline CDR1 and CDR2: MNHEY and SMNVEV (reference sequence). V gave up 6 bases and J gave up 6 bases; unmatched junction bases: 7. The CDR3 protein is CASRGLVEAGELFF. CDR3 sequence (DNA): TGTGCCAGCAGAGGACTAGTAGAGGCCGGGGAGCTGTTTTTT.

The chain combines TRBV9 with TRBJ1-2; possible D gene TRBD1, 5 bases. The CDR3 loop spans 14 amino acids. From germline, CDR1 is SGDLS and CDR2 YYNGEE. Trimming stripped 4 bases from V and 4 bases from J, with 14 bases between. The CDR3 reads CASSTLTAPYGYTF. In DNA form, the CDR3 reads TGTGCCAGCAGCACCCTGACAGCTCCCTATGGCTACACCTTC.

V and J are TRBV13 and TRBJ2-5, with D maybe TRBD2 (6 bases). V shed 5 bases and J shed 5 bases, with 18 bases lying between them. The length of the CDR3 is 15 residues. Germline V lookup: CDR1 PRHDT, CDR2 FYEKMQ (reference sequence). CDR3 sequence: CASSPGRLRWETQYF. The CDR3 region has the DNA TGTGCCAGCAGCCCTGGGAGGCTCCGGTGGGAGACCCAGTACTTC.

The rearrangement links TRBV7-9 to TRBJ1-1, with 8 bases matching TRBD1. V gave up 4 bases and J gave up 7 bases; unmatched junction bases: 2. CDR3 length equals 12 residues. Germline lookup yields CDR1 SEHNR and CDR2 FQNEAQ (reference sequence). Here the CDR3 reads CASSWTGYEAFF. The CDR3, as DNA: TGTGCCAGCAGCTGGACAGGGTATGAAGCTTTCTTT.